The rows below give T cell receptor beta chains drawn from one sample of a study of blood T cell repertoires in COVID-19. Sequenced by immunoSEQ multiplex PCR; TCRdb stores in-frame clones only, minus some. Here the sample spans about 180,000 clones, around 87% being singletons. The sample comprised peripheral blood. Every receptor here comes from a woman younger than 45 with active or convalescent COVID-19. The CDR3 runs from the conserved cysteine through the conserved F or W. A D gene is named only where the DNA matches it firmly. Only part of the rows carry a size: once, few, many, or a class if the clone is expanded.

clone_size d_call j_call v_call cdr3_nt cdr3_aa
once NA TRBJ1-2 TRBV25-1 TGTGCCAGCAGTGAACTCTGGCAGTCTTATGGCTACACCTTC CASSELWQSYGYTF
NA TRBD1 TRBJ1-2 TRBV7-9 TGTGCCAGCACCTTAGACTCGGGACAGCTATATGGCTACACCTTC CASTLDSGQLYGYTF
NA NA TRBJ1-1 TRBV11-3 TGTGCCAGCAGCTTAGATCCGCCCGGGACTGGGAACACTGAAGCTTTCTTT CASSLDPPGTGNTEAFF
NA TRBD1 TRBJ2-1 TRBV7-2 TGTGCCAGCAGCCTGGACAGGGGCCCTTTCAATGAGCAGTTCTTC CASSLDRGPFNEQFF
NA TRBD1 TRBJ1-1 TRBV5-1 TGCGCCAGCAGCCAGCCGGGACAGGGAGAGGAAGCTTTCTTT CASSQPGQGEEAFF
NA TRBD1 TRBJ1-3 TRBV7-2 TGTGCCAGCAGCTTAAGCAGGGGGACTGGAAACACCATATATTTT CASSLSRGTGNTIYF
NA TRBD1 TRBJ1-2 TRBV18 TGTGCCAGCTCACCGGGACAGGCTGGAGGTGGCTACACCTTC CASSPGQAGGGYTF
NA NA TRBJ1-2 TRBV21-1 TGTGCCAGCAGCAAGGGACAACGGGGCTACACCTTC CASSKGQRGYTF
few NA TRBJ2-7 TRBV27 TGTGCCAGCAGTCCCGCTACGCCCTACGAGCAGTACTTC CASSPATPYEQYF
NA TRBD1 TRBJ1-1 TRBV28 TGTGCCACCCGACAGGGGGCGCGGACGAACACTGAAGCTTTCTTT CATRQGARTNTEAFF
NA TRBD2 TRBJ2-2 TRBV11-2 TGTGCCAGCAGCTTAGACCGCCTCCTCGGGGGGGCCGGGGAGCTGTTTTTT CASSLDRLLGGAGELFF
once TRBD1 TRBJ1-2 TRBV5-1 TGCGCCAGCAGCTTGGCGACGCCGGGACAGGGGTCCGGTGGCTACACCTTC CASSLATPGQGSGGYTF
NA NA TRBJ2-7 TRBV4-2 TGTGCCAGCAGCCGGGACTTCCCACCCTACGAGCAGTACTTC CASSRDFPPYEQYF
NA NA TRBJ2-3 TRBV7-9 TGTGCCAGCAGCTTAGCGGGGGCGCGTGATACGCAGTATTTT CASSLAGARDTQYF